The sequence of this T cell receptor beta chain was determined in a study of blood T cell repertoires in COVID-19. This clone was picked up a small number of times. Sequencing was performed with immunoSEQ multiplex PCR; in TCRdb, only in-frame clones are kept and a portion is missing. The sample consists of about 150,000 clones, 85% to 90% of them appearing once. The J segment lost 5 bases and the V segment lost 6 bases, leaving 6 bases of the junction unmatched. CDR1 is SNHLY, CDR2 FYNNEI, per germline. The CDR3 length is 14 residues. This chain joins TRBV2 and TRBJ2-2; TRBD1 aligns across 7 bases. The receptor comes from a middle-aged man with active COVID-19. Input material: peripheral blood. The CDR3 DNA follows: TGTGCCAGCAGAGACAGGGTTTTAACCGGGGAGCTGTTTTTT. It encodes CASRDRVLTGELFF.